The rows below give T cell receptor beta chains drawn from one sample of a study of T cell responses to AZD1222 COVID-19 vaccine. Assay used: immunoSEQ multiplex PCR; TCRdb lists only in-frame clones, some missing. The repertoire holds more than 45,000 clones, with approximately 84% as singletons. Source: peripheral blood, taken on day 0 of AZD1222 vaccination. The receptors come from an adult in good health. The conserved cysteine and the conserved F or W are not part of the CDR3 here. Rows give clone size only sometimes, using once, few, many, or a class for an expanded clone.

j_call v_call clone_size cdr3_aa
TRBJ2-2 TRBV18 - ASSPIDGSSTGELF
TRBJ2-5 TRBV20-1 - SARVQETQY
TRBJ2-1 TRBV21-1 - ASSKALAATDEQF
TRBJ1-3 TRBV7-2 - ASSTGAPGNTIY
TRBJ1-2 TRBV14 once ASSLRGTGYGYT
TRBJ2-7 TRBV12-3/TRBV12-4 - ASSSDRVEEQY
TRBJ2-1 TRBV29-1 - SVELAEPGQYNEQF
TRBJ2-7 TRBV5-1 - ASSDTTGDYEQY
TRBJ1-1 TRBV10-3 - AISESDRENTEAF
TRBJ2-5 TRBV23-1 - ASSHLAGVKETQY
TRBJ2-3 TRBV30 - AWDHSGSAY
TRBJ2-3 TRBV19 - ASNQQGASDTQY
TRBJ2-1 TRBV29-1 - SVTTSGKASYEQF
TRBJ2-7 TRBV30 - AWSHPSGSYEQY
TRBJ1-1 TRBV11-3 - ASSHLRGEAF
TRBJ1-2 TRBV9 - ASSGRRGSANYGYT
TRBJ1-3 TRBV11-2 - ASSLVGPEEGNTIY
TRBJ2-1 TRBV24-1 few ATSDSRYNEQF
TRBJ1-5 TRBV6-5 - ASSTDSGSNQPQH
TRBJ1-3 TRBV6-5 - ASTHDGSGNTIY
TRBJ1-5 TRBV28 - ASIRGESGNQPQH
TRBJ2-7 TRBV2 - ASSQIPYEQY
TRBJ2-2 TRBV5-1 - ASSSLSGSGTGELF